One sample yielded the 24 T cell receptor beta chains listed below, sequenced in a study of T cell changes during pregnancy in multiple sclerosis. Produced via immunoSEQ multiplex PCR; TCRdb's table is partial and in-frame only. Of over 30,000 clones listed, approximately 85% were seen once; the top ten hold 1.2%. The sample consisted of CD4+ T cells from peripheral blood mononuclear cells, taken before pregnancy. These receptors were collected from a female donor with multiple sclerosis, enrolled in a pregnancy study.

This chain connects TRBV23-1 to TRBJ2-1, with D possibly being TRBD2 (5 bases). TRBV23-1 is placed among ORFs of uncertain function. The CDR3 spans 10 residues. The CDR3 bases are TGCGACGCGGAGGACAATGAGCAGTTCTTC. Translation: CDAEDNEQFF.

This chain uses TRBV6-5 with TRBJ1-1; maybe TRBD1 (5 bases). This CDR3 contains 15 residues. V was trimmed by 0 bases and J by 4 bases, leaving 12 bases between them. Germline loops: CDR1 MNHEY, CDR2 SVGAGI. In DNA, the CDR3 is TGTGCCAGCAGTTACTCGATGCAGGGTGGCACTGAAGCTTTCTTT. It translates to CASSYSMQGGTEAFF.

J is TRBJ2-5 and V is TRBV5-1, with TRBD2 matching 8 bases. Germline CDR1 and CDR2: SGHRS and YFSETQ. The length of the CDR3 is 15 residues. The V segment lost 3 bases and the J segment 5 bases; nucleotides outside the gene matches: 9. CDR3 loop: CASSSGLVPRETQYF. Here the CDR3 DNA reads TGCGCCAGCAGCTCGGGACTAGTTCCCCGGGAGACCCAGTACTTC.

The chain combines TRBV28 with TRBJ1-5, with unresolved D. Germline-derived CDR1 and CDR2 are MDHEN and SYDVKM. V lost 1 base, J lost 3 bases, and 13 bases lay in between. This CDR3 is built from 16 residues. In nucleotides, the CDR3 is TGTGCCAGCAGTTTATCGGCAGGAGGCTTCAATCAGCCCCAGCATTTT. As protein: CASSLSAGGFNQPQHF.

V usage is TRBV6-1 and J usage is TRBJ1-2; D gene ambiguous. This CDR3 has 15 amino acids. V dropped 2 bases and J dropped 1 base, with 11 bases sitting between them. Per the germline V gene, CDR1 is MNHNS and CDR2 is SASEGT. CDR3 sequence: CASSEYGLHNYGYTF. The CDR3 DNA reads as TGTGCCAGCAGTGAATATGGGCTCCATAACTATGGCTACACCTTC.

This chain connects TRBV6-5 to TRBJ2-2, with D maybe TRBD2 (5 bases). Looked up from germline, CDR1 is MNHEY and CDR2 is SVGAGI. CDR3 length: 13 amino acids. V was shortened by 5 bases and J by 4 bases, with 8 bases between the two germline ends. This CDR3 is CASSKRGTGELFF. The CDR3 DNA follows: TGTGCCAGCAGTAAACGGGGCACCGGGGAGCTGTTTTTT.

This chain's CDR3 is CASSYLQGLDTQYF. The CDR3 coding sequence is TGTGCCAGCAGCTACCTACAGGGTTTGGATACGCAGTATTTT. This chain joins TRBV5-4 and TRBJ2-3; maybe TRBD1 (6 bases). Germline loops: CDR1 SGHNT, CDR2 YYREEE (reference sequence). V was shortened by 3 bases and J by 6 bases, with 14 bases between the two germline ends. This CDR3 has 14 amino acids.

V gene TRBV10-1 combines with J gene TRBJ2-7; 9 positions agree with TRBD2. The CDR3 length is 15 residues. Trimming took 3 bases from V and 4 from J; bases not matched to a gene: 7. The V gene's germline CDR1 is WNHNN and CDR2 SYGVQD (reference sequence). CDR3 nucleotide sequence: TGCGCCAGCAGTGAAGGAGCGGGAGGCACATACGAGCAGTACTTC. Protein product: CASSEGAGGTYEQYF.

The chain links TRBV28 to TRBJ1-2, with D tentatively TRBD1 (5 bases). Trimming stripped 6 bases from V and 7 bases from J, with 21 bases between. CDR1 is MDHEN, CDR2 SYDVKM, per germline. The CDR3 extends over 15 amino acids. The CDR3 sequence is CASRPPRGQGVGYTF. In DNA form, the CDR3 reads TGTGCCAGCAGACCCCCAAGGGGCCAAGGGGTTGGCTACACCTTC.

A note on this clone: The same CDR3 arises from other DNA sequences in this sample as well. V gene TRBV7-2 combines with J gene TRBJ2-5, with TRBD2 as a possible D gene (5 bases). V gave up 1 base and J gave up 3 bases, with 6 bases separating them. The CDR3 covers 13 residues. The V gene's germline CDR1 is SGHTA and CDR2 FQGNSA. CDR3 residues: CASSLVREETQYF. The CDR3, as DNA: TGTGCCAGCAGCTTAGTGCGGGAAGAGACCCAGTACTTC.

J is TRBJ1-1 and V is TRBV11-2, with no clear D. The CDR3 spans 14 residues. V lost 1 base and J lost 2, with 8 bases in between. Germline assignment: CDR1 SGHAT and CDR2 FQNNGV. The CDR3, as DNA: TGTGCCAGCAGCTTAGTGTCAGTCAACACTGAAGCTTTCTTT. It specifies CASSLVSVNTEAFF.

The chain is built from TRBV18 and TRBJ1-5, with D possibly matching TRBD1 (6 bases). The germline V gene has CDR1 KGHSH and CDR2 LQKENI. V was trimmed by 1 base and J by 0 bases, leaving 10 bases between them. CDR3 length equals 16 residues. The chain's CDR3 is CASSPLTQGSNQPQHF. CDR3 sequence (DNA): TGTGCCAGCTCACCACTCACACAGGGTAGCAATCAGCCCCAGCATTTT.

V usage is TRBV2 and J usage is TRBJ1-1; D ambiguous. CDR3 length equals 14 residues. Germline V gene sequence: CDR1 SNHLY, CDR2 FYNNEI. The germline V and J ends were trimmed by 6 bases and 0 bases, with 11 bases remaining between them. This CDR3 reads CASRSLAVNTEAFF. For the CDR3, the DNA is TGTGCCAGCAGGAGCCTTGCGGTGAACACTGAAGCTTTCTTT.

This chain links TRBV11-2 with TRBJ2-3, with TRBD2 matching over 14 bases. In germline, CDR1 is SGHAT, CDR2 FQNNGV. With V trimmed by 3 bases and J by 4 bases, 0 bases remained unmatched. The CDR3 totals 15 residues. DNA for the CDR3: TGTGCCAGCAGCTTGGGACTAGCGGGAGCAGATACGCAGTATTTT. Translated, it gives CASSLGLAGADTQYF.

V usage is TRBV11-2 and J usage is TRBJ2-2, with 9 bases that match TRBD2. Germline values: CDR1 SGHAT, CDR2 FQNNGV. CDR3 length: 14 amino acids. J was trimmed by 6 bases and V by 6 bases; bases with no gene match: 5. The CDR3 loop is CASRPTSGPGELFF. CDR3 nucleotides: TGTGCCAGCAGACCGACTAGCGGACCCGGGGAGCTGTTTTTT.

The CDR3 coding sequence is TGTGCCAGCAGCTTAGCGGTGGCAGGCGCTTTCTTT. Encoded protein: CASSLAVAGAFF. This chain joins TRBV11-2 and TRBJ1-1; D gene uncertain. Looked up from germline, CDR1 is SGHAT and CDR2 is FQNNGV. The CDR3 length is 12 residues. Trimming removed 1 base from V and 11 bases from J, with 11 bases in between. Full variable domain (remainder filled in from reference TRBV11-2 and TRBJ1-1): EAGVAQSPRYKIIEKRQSVAFWCNPISGHATLYWYQQILGQGPKLLIQFQNNGVVDDSQLPKDRFSAERLKGVDSTLKIQPAKLEDSAVYLCASSLAVAGAFFGQGTRLTVV.

The chain is built from TRBV4-3 and TRBJ2-3; D remains ambiguous. CDR3 length equals 16 residues. The V end lost 2 bases, the J end lost 0 bases, and 12 bases lay between the germline ends. CDR1 LGHNA and CDR2 YSLEER come from the germline V gene. The CDR3 is CASSQTLALSTDTQYF. The CDR3 region has the DNA TGCGCCAGCAGCCAAACTCTCGCCCTTAGCACAGATACGCAGTATTTT.

This chain links TRBV5-1 with TRBJ2-3, with TRBD2 matching over 7 bases. This CDR3 contains 17 residues. Looked up from germline, CDR1 is SGHRS and CDR2 is YFSETQ. V shed 0 bases, J shed 6 bases, and the junction held 13 bases outside the gene matches. The CDR3 protein is CASSLDAGGRAGDTQYF. CDR3 sequence (DNA): TGCGCCAGCAGCTTGGACGCAGGCGGGAGAGCGGGGGATACGCAGTATTTT. The whole variable domain, filled in from reference TRBV5-1 and TRBJ2-3, reads KAGVTQTPRYLIKTRGQQVTLSCSPISGHRSVSWYQQTPGQGLQFLFEYFSETQRNKGNFPGRFSGRQFSNSRSEMNVSTLELGDSALYLCASSLDAGGRAGDTQYFGPGTRLTVL.

This chain uses TRBV18 with TRBJ1-3; D is perhaps TRBD1 (6 bases). Trimming pared 1 base from V and 0 bases from J, leaving 13 bases between. The CDR3 has 17 amino acids. Germline CDR1 is KGHSH and CDR2 is LQKENI. CDR3 protein: CASSPQTGPYSGNTIYF. In DNA, the CDR3 is TGTGCCAGCTCACCACAGACAGGTCCTTACTCTGGAAACACCATATATTTT.

The gene calls are TRBV6-5 and TRBJ2-7, with TRBD1 as a possible D gene (8 bases). Trimming left V 5 bases short and J 3 bases short, with 14 bases between. CDR1 MNHEY and CDR2 SVGAGI come from the germline V gene. This CDR3 contains 14 residues. CDR3 nucleotides: TGTGCCAGCAGTCCACAGGGGGGGAGCTACGAGCAGTACTTC. This sequence encodes CASSPQGGSYEQYF.

The chain couples TRBV14 to TRBJ1-2, with 10 bases matching TRBD1. Germline V gives CDR1 SGHDN, CDR2 FVKESK. V lost 3 bases and J lost 9; bases outside the gene matches: 4. CDR3 size: 13 residues. The CDR3 sequence: CASSQGQGLSYTF. CDR3 in DNA: TGTGCCAGCAGCCAGGGACAGGGGCTGAGCTACACCTTC. The full variable domain, with the rest looked up from reference TRBV14 and TRBJ1-2, is EAGVTQFPSHSVIEKGQTVTLRCDPISGHDNLYWYRRVMGKEIKFLLHFVKESKQDESGMPNNRFLAERTGGTYSTLKVQPAELEDSGVYFCASSQGQGLSYTFGSGTRLTVV.

J is TRBJ1-5 and V is TRBV9; 9 nucleotides line up with TRBD1. CDR1 is SGDLS, CDR2 YYNGEE, per germline. This CDR3 contains 15 residues. The J segment lost 7 bases and the V segment lost 0 bases, leaving 5 bases of the junction unmatched. DNA of the CDR3: TGTGCCAGCAGCGTAGCTCCGGACAGGGGACAGCCCCAGCATTTT. It specifies CASSVAPDRGQPQHF.

A single count supports this clone. The genes are TRBV7-2 and TRBJ2-7, with 11 bases that match TRBD2. This CDR3 contains 14 residues. Germline V lookup: CDR1 SGHTA, CDR2 FQGNSA. The V gene end was trimmed by 5 bases and the J gene end by 3 bases; junction bases not matched to a gene: 3. The CDR3 here is CASSPGLAGYEQYF. The CDR3 DNA reads TGTGCCAGCAGCCCCGGACTAGCGGGCTACGAGCAGTACTTC.

The chain is built from TRBV7-6 and TRBJ2-3; 8 nucleotides line up with TRBD2. Germline-derived CDR1 and CDR2 are SGHVS and FNYEAQ. This CDR3 is 16 amino acids long. V shed 0 bases and J 4 bases; nucleotides not matched to a gene: 6. As DNA, the CDR3 is TGTGCCAGCAGCTTAGCGATAGCGGGACGAGCAGATACGCAGTATTTT. It specifies CASSLAIAGRADTQYF. The full variable domain, its missing parts supplied by reference TRBV7-6 and TRBJ2-3, is GAGVSQSPRYKVTKRGQDVALRCDPISGHVSLYWYRQALGQGPEFLTYFNYEAQQDKSGLPNDRFSAERPEGSISTLTIQRTEQRDSAMYRCASSLAIAGRADTQYFGPGTRLTVL.